The 20 T cell receptor beta chains reported below all come from one sample, sequenced in a study of T cell responses to AZD1222 COVID-19 vaccine. Assay: immunoSEQ multiplex PCR; the TCRdb copy retains only in-frame clones and omits some. Here the sample spans about 210,000 clones, 90% to 95% being singletons. Source: peripheral blood, taken 28 days after the second dose of the MenACWY control vaccine. Source of these receptors: an adult who received the MenACWY meningococcal vaccine as a control.

V is TRBV27 and J is TRBJ2-4; the match to TRBD2 covers 7 bases. Germline lookup yields CDR1 MNHEY and CDR2 SMNVEV (reference sequence). The length of the CDR3 is 13 residues. V lost 5 bases, J lost 6 bases, and 4 bases stayed unmatched. The chain's CDR3 is CASSRGDANIQYF. CDR3 nucleotide sequence: TGTGCCAGCAGTCGGGGGGACGCAAACATTCAGTACTTC.

V gene TRBV27 combines with J gene TRBJ2-1, with 8 bases matching TRBD2. Germline V CDR1 and CDR2: MNHEY, SMNVEV (reference sequence). There are 16 residues in the CDR3. Losses at the gene ends were 3 bases for V and 3 bases for J; bases not matched to a gene: 7. CDR3 coding DNA: TGTGCCAGCAGTTTGATCCCCGGGACTAGCTACAATGAGCAGTTCTTC. This gives the protein CASSLIPGTSYNEQFF.

This sequence joins TRBV28 and TRBJ1-6; D is ambiguous. Germline CDR1 and CDR2: MDHEN and SYDVKM. The CDR3 has 11 residues. With 2 bases removed from V and 9 bases from J, the gap between germline ends came to 2 bases. The CDR3 loop is CASSLLSPLHF. CDR3 bases: TGTGCCAGCAGTTTACTTTCACCCCTCCACTTT. Supplemented by reference TRBV28 and TRBJ1-6, the full variable domain reads DVKVTQSSRYLVKRTGEKVFLECVQDMDHENMFWYRQDPGLGLRLIYFSYDVKMKEKGDIPEGYSVSREKKERFSLILESASTNQTSMYLCASSLLSPLHFGNGTRLTVT.

In this sample, this clone turned up once. The chain uses TRBV28 and TRBJ2-3; D is possibly TRBD1 (6 bases). The V and J ends lost 8 bases and 10 bases respectively, with 16 bases between them. Germline V lookup: CDR1 MDHEN, CDR2 SYDVKM. The CDR3 has 12 amino acids. CDR3 residues: CASGSGVLAQYF. CDR3 DNA sequence: TGTGCCAGCGGATCAGGGGTTTTGGCGCAGTATTTT.

The rearrangement uses TRBV9 and TRBJ2-1; D may match TRBD1 or TRBD2 (5 bases each). Germline values: CDR1 SGDLS, CDR2 YYNGEE. With 4 bases removed from V and 8 bases from J, the gap between germline ends came to 22 bases. CDR3 length equals 16 residues. The CDR3 region is CASSPLPGPPNHEQFF. The CDR3 DNA reads TGTGCCAGCAGCCCCCTCCCGGGACCGCCAAACCATGAGCAGTTCTTC.

The gene calls are TRBV30 and TRBJ2-1, with D perhaps TRBD2 (7 bases). The germline CDR1 and CDR2 sequences are GTSNPN and SVGIG (reference sequence). Trimming removed 1 base from V and 7 bases from J, with 11 bases in between. The CDR3 sequence is 13 residues long. CDR3: CAWSAGGSNEQFF. CDR3 DNA: TGTGCCTGGAGTGCGGGGGGCTCGAATGAGCAGTTCTTC.

J is TRBJ2-7 and V is TRBV20-1, with no clear D. This CDR3 is built from 11 residues. Deletions cut 6 bases from V and 3 bases from J, with 9 bases between. Germline loops: CDR1 DFQATT, CDR2 SNEGSKA (reference sequence). DNA for the CDR3: TGCAGTGCAGCAACGTACTACGAGCAGTACTTC. Translation gives CSAATYYEQYF.

V usage is TRBV21-1 and J usage is TRBJ1-6; TRBD1, the table's D call, was not compared with the DNA. TRBV21-1 is a listed pseudogene. CDR3 size: 15 residues. CDR3 region: CASSGGQARNSPLHF. CDR3 nucleotide sequence: TGTGCCAGCAGCGGGGGACAGGCGAGAAATTCACCCCTCCACTTT.

The chain recombines TRBV28 with TRBJ1-1, with 7 nucleotides matching TRBD1. The ends lost 6 bases at V and 0 bases at J; junction bases unmatched: 13. Looked up from germline, CDR1 is MDHEN and CDR2 is SYDVKM. The CDR3 totals 17 residues. The CDR3 nucleotides are TGTGCCAGCAGCTTTAGACGCCGGACAGGACTGAACACTGAAGCTTTCTTT. It codes for CASSFRRRTGLNTEAFF. The whole variable domain, filled in from reference TRBV28 and TRBJ1-1, reads DVKVTQSSRYLVKRTGEKVFLECVQDMDHENMFWYRQDPGLGLRLIYFSYDVKMKEKGDIPEGYSVSREKKERFSLILESASTNQTSMYLCASSFRRRTGLNTEAFFGQGTRLTVV.

CDR3 bases: TGCAGTGCTAGAGATACTGAGCAGTTCTTC. It encodes CSARDTEQFF. The V call is TRBV20-1, the J call TRBJ2-1, with D unclear. The CDR3 extends over 10 amino acids. CDR1 is DFQATT, CDR2 SNEGSKA, per germline (reference sequence). Trimming pared 0 bases from V and 9 bases from J, leaving 3 bases between.

This clone has only a few counts. The V gene is TRBV6-2 or TRBV6-3, the J gene TRBJ1-2; the D gene is possibly TRBD1 (6 bases). CDR1 and CDR2 from the germline V gene are MNHEY and SVGEGT. The CDR3 is made up of 15 amino acids. Trimming shortened V by 5 bases and J by 1 base, and 14 bases separated the two germline ends. CDR3 amino acids: CASSPTGTFNYGYTF. CDR3 coding DNA: TGTGCCAGCAGTCCGACCGGGACATTTAACTATGGCTACACCTTC.

The rearrangement links TRBV7-9 to TRBJ1-6; 8 bases match TRBD1. Germline V gene data show CDR1 as SEHNR and CDR2 as FQNEAQ (reference sequence). V was clipped by 4 bases and J by 11 bases; unmatched bases: 7. There are 14 residues in the CDR3. The CDR3 DNA reads TGTGCCAGCAGCTCCGGACAGGGTGGTGCACCCCTCCACTTT. This encodes CASSSGQGGAPLHF.

This chain uses TRBV30 with TRBJ1-1, with a possible D match to TRBD1 (6 bases). The CDR3 spans 14 residues. V lost 7 bases, J lost 0 bases, and 15 bases lay in between. Looked up from germline, CDR1 is GTSNPN and CDR2 is SVGIG (reference sequence). CDR3 residues: CASQRGAMNTEAFF. As DNA, the CDR3 is TGTGCCTCCCAAAGGGGGGCCATGAACACTGAAGCTTTCTTT.

The J gene is TRBJ2-7, the V gene TRBV5-8, with unresolved D. V was trimmed by 2 bases and J by 3 bases, leaving 6 bases between them. The CDR3 has 12 residues. Looked up from germline, CDR1 is SGHTS and CDR2 is YDEGEE. CDR3 sequence (DNA): TGTGCCAGCAGCTTCTCATTCTACGAGCAGTACTTC. The encoded protein is CASSFSFYEQYF.

This clone was seen once. The CDR3 DNA sequence: TGTGCCAGCAGCCCTGGGACTAGCGGGAGCTACGAGCAGTACTTC. Its translation: CASSPGTSGSYEQYF. The chain is built from TRBV4-2 and TRBJ2-7; 14 bases fit TRBD2. V shed 4 bases, J shed 3 bases, and the junction held 2 bases outside the gene matches. The CDR3 has 15 residues. Germline CDR1 reads LGHNA; CDR2 reads YNFKEQ.

This clone was recorded once. V is TRBV11-2 and J is TRBJ2-7, with D possibly matching TRBD2 (5 bases). The length of the CDR3 is 12 residues. V was shortened by 5 bases and J by 7 bases, with 12 bases between the two germline ends. The germline gives CDR1 SGHAT, CDR2 FQNNGV. The CDR3 loop is CASSPNGVEQYF. CDR3 nucleotides: TGTGCCAGCAGCCCCAACGGGGTTGAGCAGTACTTC.

V is TRBV19 and J is TRBJ2-7, with TRBD1 matching 7 bases. Germline V gene lookup returns CDR1 LNHDA and CDR2 SQIVND (reference sequence). The length of the CDR3 is 16 residues. V lost 4 bases to trimming and J lost 1 base; unmatched junction nucleotides: 10. CDR3 region: CASSTTPGTDSYEQYF. CDR3 coding DNA: TGTGCCAGTAGTACAACCCCCGGGACAGATTCCTACGAGCAGTACTTC.

This chain uses TRBV30 with TRBJ2-7; 8 bases map to TRBD1. CDR3 length: 14 residues. Germline V gene sequence: CDR1 GTSNPN, CDR2 SVGIG (reference sequence). With 3 bases clipped from V and 4 bases from J, the junction kept 8 bases outside the gene matches. The DNA of the CDR3 is TGTGCCTGGAGCCTCCGACAGGGGAGGTACGAGCAGTACTTC. Amino acids: CAWSLRQGRYEQYF.

This chain connects TRBV28 to TRBJ2-7, with D perhaps assigned TRBD1 or TRBD2 (5 bases each). V lost 5 bases and J 3 bases, leaving 17 bases between the germline ends. The CDR3 runs 15 residues. Germline values: CDR1 MDHEN, CDR2 SYDVKM. CDR3 residues: CASSLIGGTVYEQYF. The CDR3 region has the DNA TGTGCCAGCAGTCTCATTGGGGGTACGGTCTACGAGCAGTACTTC.

V gene TRBV6-1 combines with J gene TRBJ1-6; 7 bases are a match to TRBD1. CDR3 size: 15 residues. With 2 bases clipped from V and 7 bases from J, the junction kept 5 bases outside the gene matches. Per the germline V gene, CDR1 is MNHNS and CDR2 is SASEGT. DNA for the CDR3: TGTGCCAGCAGTGAATGGGGACAGATCAATTCACCCCTCCACTTT. Translating gives CASSEWGQINSPLHF.